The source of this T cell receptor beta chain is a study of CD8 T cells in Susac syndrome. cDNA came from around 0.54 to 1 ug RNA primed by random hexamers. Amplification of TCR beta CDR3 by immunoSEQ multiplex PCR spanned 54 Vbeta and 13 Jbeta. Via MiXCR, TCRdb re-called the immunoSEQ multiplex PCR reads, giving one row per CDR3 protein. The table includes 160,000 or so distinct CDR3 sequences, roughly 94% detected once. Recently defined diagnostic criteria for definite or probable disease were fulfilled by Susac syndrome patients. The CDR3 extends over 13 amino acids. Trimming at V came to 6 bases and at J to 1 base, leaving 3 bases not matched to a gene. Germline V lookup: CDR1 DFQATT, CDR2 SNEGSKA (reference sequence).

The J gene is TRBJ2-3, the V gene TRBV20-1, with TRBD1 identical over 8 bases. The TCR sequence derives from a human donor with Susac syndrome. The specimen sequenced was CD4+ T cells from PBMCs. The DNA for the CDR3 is TGCAGTGCCCAGACAGGGGGCACAGATACGCAGTATTTT. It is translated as CSAQTGGTDTQYF.